The source of this TCR beta chain is a study of cytomegalovirus exposure and HLA in healthy donors. This CDR3 comprises 17 residues. Germline V gene lookup returns CDR1 SGHNT and CDR2 YENEEA. Deletions cut 0 bases from V and 4 bases from J, with 17 bases between. Primers for the PCR totalled 60 Vbeta and 13 Jbeta. Data came from immunoSEQ multiplex PCR; TCRdb stores just in-frame clones and leaves some out. This table has about 180,000 clones, less than 90% appearing once. As for the donors, each was a healthy bone marrow donor. This sequence originates from a man between 25 and 39 years old in good health and CMV-seronegative. The J gene is TRBJ2-3, the V gene TRBV11-3; TRBD2 might be the D (6 bases). Sequencing was carried out using PBMCs. The CDR3 DNA reads as TGTGCCAGCAGCTTAGATCTGGGGGAGGCCCTCTCAGATACGCAGTATTTT. This codes for CASSLDLGEALSDTQYF. The full variable domain, completed using reference TRBV11-3 and TRBJ2-3, is EAGVVQSPRYKIIEKKQPVAFWCNPISGHNTLYWYLQNLGQGPELLIRYENEEAVDDSQLPKDRFSAERLKGVDSTLKIQPAELGDSAVYLCASSLDLGEALSDTQYFGPGTRLTVL.